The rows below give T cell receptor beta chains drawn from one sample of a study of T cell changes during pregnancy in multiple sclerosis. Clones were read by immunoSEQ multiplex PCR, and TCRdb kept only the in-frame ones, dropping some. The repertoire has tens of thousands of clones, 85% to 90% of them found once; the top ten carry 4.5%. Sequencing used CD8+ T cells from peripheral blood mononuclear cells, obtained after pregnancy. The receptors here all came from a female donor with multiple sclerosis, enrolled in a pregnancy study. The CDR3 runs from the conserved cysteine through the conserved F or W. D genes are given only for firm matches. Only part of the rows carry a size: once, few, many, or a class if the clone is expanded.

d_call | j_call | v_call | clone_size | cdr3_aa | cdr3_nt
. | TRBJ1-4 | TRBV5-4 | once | CASSSGRDRRELFF | TGTGCCAGCAGCTCAGGCAGGGACCGGAGGGAACTGTTTTTT
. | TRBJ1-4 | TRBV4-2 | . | CASSQESGPKLFF | TGTGCCAGCAGCCAAGAAAGCGGCCCAAAACTGTTTTTT
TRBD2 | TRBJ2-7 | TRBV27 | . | CASSLSGGTYEQYF | TGTGCCAGCAGCCTTAGCGGGGGAACCTACGAGCAGTACTTC
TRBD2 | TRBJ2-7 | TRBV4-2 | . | CASSQNRGGTYEQYF | TGTGCCAGCAGCCAAAACCGGGGAGGGACCTACGAGCAGTACTTC
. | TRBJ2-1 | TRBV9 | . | CASSAGGPYNEQFF | TGTGCCAGCAGCGCTGGGGGCCCTTACAATGAGCAGTTCTTC
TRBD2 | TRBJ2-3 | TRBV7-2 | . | CASSLALAGVTDTQYF | TGTGCCAGCAGCTTAGCTCTAGCGGGGGTGACAGATACGCAGTATTTT
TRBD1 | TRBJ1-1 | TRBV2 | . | CASRAGQGAGTEAFF | TGTGCCAGCAGGGCCGGACAGGGGGCTGGCACTGAAGCTTTCTTT
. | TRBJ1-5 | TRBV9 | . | CASSAGPGGNQPQHF | TGTGCCAGCAGCGCAGGTCCCGGGGGCAATCAGCCCCAGCATTTT
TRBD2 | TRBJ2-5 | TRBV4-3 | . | CASSQEFLAGGGLETQYF | TGCGCCAGCAGCCAAGAATTTCTAGCGGGGGGCGGTTTGGAGACCCAGTACTTC
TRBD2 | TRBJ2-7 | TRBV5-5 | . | CASSLEASGGVLREQYF | TGTGCCAGCAGCTTGGAGGCTAGCGGGGGCGTCCTGAGGGAGCAGTACTTC
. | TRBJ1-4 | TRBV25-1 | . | CASSEISGGKLFF | TGTGCCAGCAGTGAAATCTCCGGGGGAAAACTGTTTTTT
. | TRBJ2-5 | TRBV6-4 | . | CAIGEPAALRQETQYF | TGTGCCATCGGGGAGCCGGCCGCCCTGAGACAAGAGACCCAGTACTTC
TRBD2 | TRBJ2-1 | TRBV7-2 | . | CASSLGLAELSYNEQFF | TGTGCCAGCAGCCTTGGACTAGCCGAGCTCTCCTACAATGAGCAGTTCTTC
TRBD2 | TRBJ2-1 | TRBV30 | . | CAWSGERGDSYNEQFF | TGTGCCTGGAGTGGGGAGCGGGGGGACTCCTACAATGAGCAGTTCTTC
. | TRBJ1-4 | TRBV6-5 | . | CASSYSLAGEKLFF | TGTGCCAGCAGTTACAGCTTGGCGGGTGAAAAACTGTTTTTT
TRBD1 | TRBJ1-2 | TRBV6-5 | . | CASSYGQGGGYTF | TGTGCCAGCAGTTACGGACAGGGTGGTGGCTACACCTTC
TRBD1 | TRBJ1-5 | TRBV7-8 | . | CASSLGQGGTNQPQHF | TGTGCCAGCAGCTTAGGGCAGGGGGGTACCAATCAGCCCCAGCATTTT
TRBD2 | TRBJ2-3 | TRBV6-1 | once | CASSGSSGGADTQYF | TGTGCCAGCAGTGGTTCTAGCGGGGGGGCAGATACGCAGTATTTT
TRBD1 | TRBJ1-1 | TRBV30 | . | CAWNTGGTEAFF | TGTGCCTGGAACACAGGGGGCACTGAAGCTTTCTTT
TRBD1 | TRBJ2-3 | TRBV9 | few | CASSVGQGMDLTDTQYF | TGTGCCAGCAGCGTAGGACAGGGGATGGATTTAACAGATACGCAGTATTTT
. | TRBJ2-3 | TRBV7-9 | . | CASSPKSFPTDTQYF | TGTGCCAGCAGCCCTAAGTCCTTCCCCACAGATACGCAGTATTTT
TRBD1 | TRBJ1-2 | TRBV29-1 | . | CSVPDRGTYGYTF | TGCAGCGTTCCCGACAGGGGAACGTATGGCTACACCTTC
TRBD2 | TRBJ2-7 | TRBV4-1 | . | CASSQVLSGGIYEQYF | TGCGCCAGCAGCCAAGTTTTATCGGGGGGTATTTACGAGCAGTACTTC
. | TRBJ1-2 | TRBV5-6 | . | CASSLAEEVQGYGYTF | TGTGCCAGCAGCTTGGCCGAGGAGGTACAGGGCTATGGCTACACCTTC
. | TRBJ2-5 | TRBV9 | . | CASSVDPTVRGTQYF | TGTGCCAGCAGCGTAGATCCGACTGTTCGCGGGACCCAGTACTTC
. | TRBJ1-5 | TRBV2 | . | CASRTGTSGQPQHF | TGTGCCAGCAGGACTGGGACAAGCGGTCAGCCCCAGCATTTT
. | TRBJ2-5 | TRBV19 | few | CASNPGGGSPSDYQETQYF | TGTGCCTCCAACCCGGGAGGGGGCTCTCCCTCAGACTACCAAGAGACCCAGTACTTC
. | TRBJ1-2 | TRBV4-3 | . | CASSQDSTGISNYGYTF | TGCGCCAGCAGCCAAGACTCCACAGGGATCTCTAACTATGGCTACACCTTC
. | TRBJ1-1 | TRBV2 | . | CAFEPPGRVDTEAFF | TGTGCCTTCGAGCCCCCCGGCAGGGTGGACACTGAAGCTTTCTTT
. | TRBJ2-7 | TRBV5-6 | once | CASSLGALEDSYSYEQYF | TGTGCCAGCAGCTTGGGAGCGTTAGAGGACAGCTACTCCTACGAGCAGTACTTC
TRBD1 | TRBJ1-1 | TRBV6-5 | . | CASSYGTGPRVGAFF | TGTGCCAGCAGTTACGGGACAGGGCCTCGGGTCGGAGCTTTCTTT
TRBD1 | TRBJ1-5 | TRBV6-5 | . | CASSLGTGFDQPQHF | TGTGCCAGCAGCCTCGGGACAGGCTTTGATCAGCCCCAGCATTTT
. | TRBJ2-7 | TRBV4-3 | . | CASSQGFYYEQYF | TGCGCCAGCAGCCAAGGGTTCTACTACGAGCAGTACTTC
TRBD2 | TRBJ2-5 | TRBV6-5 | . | CASSLLAGDETQYF | TGTGCCAGCAGTTTACTAGCGGGGGATGAGACCCAGTACTTC
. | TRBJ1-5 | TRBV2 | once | CASSKQGSGNQPQHF | TGTGCCAGCAGTAAACAGGGATCGGGCAATCAGCCCCAGCATTTT
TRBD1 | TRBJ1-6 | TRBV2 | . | CASIRGAYNSPLHF | TGTGCCAGCATCAGGGGGGCCTATAATTCACCCCTCCACTTT
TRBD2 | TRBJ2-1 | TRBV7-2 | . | CASSLGAGGGEQFF | TGTGCCAGCAGCTTAGGGGCGGGGGGCGGTGAGCAGTTCTTC
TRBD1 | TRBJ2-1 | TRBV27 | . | CASSLYTGGQNEQFF | TGTGCCAGCAGTTTATATACAGGGGGGCAAAATGAGCAGTTCTTC
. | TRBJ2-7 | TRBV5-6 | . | CASSLGGDSYEQYF | TGTGCCAGCAGCCTAGGGGGGGACTCCTACGAGCAGTACTTC
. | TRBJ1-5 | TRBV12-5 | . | CASGLSWEDNQPQHF | TGTGCTAGTGGTTTAAGCTGGGAGGACAATCAGCCCCAGCATTTT
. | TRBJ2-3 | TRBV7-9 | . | CASSSHRVADTQYF | TGTGCCAGCAGCTCTCACAGGGTGGCCGATACGCAGTATTTT
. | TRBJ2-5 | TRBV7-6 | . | CASSTDVGEETQYF | TGTGCCAGCAGTACTGACGTAGGAGAAGAGACCCAGTACTTC
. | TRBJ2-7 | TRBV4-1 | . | CASSHREEQYF | TGCGCCAGCAGCCACCGAGAGGAGCAGTACTTC
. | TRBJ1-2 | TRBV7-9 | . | CASSRTAEIANYGYTF | TGTGCCAGCAGCCGGACTGCTGAAATTGCTAACTATGGCTACACCTTC
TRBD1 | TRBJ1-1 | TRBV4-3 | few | CASSQVDRGGTEAFF | TGCGCCAGCAGCCAAGTAGACAGGGGAGGGACTGAAGCTTTCTTT
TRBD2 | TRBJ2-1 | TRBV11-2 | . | CASSSPLAGVYEQFF | TGTGCCAGCAGCTCCCCCCTAGCGGGGGTATATGAGCAGTTCTTC
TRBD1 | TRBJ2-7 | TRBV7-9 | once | CASSRQGARSYEQYF | TGTGCCAGCAGCCGCCAGGGGGCTCGGTCCTACGAGCAGTACTTC
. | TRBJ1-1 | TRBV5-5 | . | CASSSFPGQMNTEAFF | TGTGCCAGCAGCTCGTTTCCGGGACAAATGAACACTGAAGCTTTCTTT
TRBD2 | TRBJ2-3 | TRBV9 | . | CASSVEGGGFSDTQYF | TGTGCCAGCAGCGTAGAGGGCGGGGGGTTTTCAGATACGCAGTATTTT
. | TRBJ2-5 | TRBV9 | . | CASSVGSGGPETQYF | TGTGCCAGCAGCGTAGGCTCGGGGGGCCCAGAGACCCAGTACTTC
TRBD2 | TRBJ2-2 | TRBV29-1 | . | CSVVGTAGGWNTGELFF | TGCAGCGTTGTAGGGACGGCGGGGGGATGGAACACCGGGGAGCTGTTTTTT
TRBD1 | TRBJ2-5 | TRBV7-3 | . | CASSLGQGIGTQYF | TGTGCCAGCAGCTTAGGACAGGGGATTGGGACCCAGTACTTC
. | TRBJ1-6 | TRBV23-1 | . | CASSQNPEVDSPLHF | TGCGCCAGCAGCCAAAACCCGGAGGTGGACTCACCCCTCCACTTT